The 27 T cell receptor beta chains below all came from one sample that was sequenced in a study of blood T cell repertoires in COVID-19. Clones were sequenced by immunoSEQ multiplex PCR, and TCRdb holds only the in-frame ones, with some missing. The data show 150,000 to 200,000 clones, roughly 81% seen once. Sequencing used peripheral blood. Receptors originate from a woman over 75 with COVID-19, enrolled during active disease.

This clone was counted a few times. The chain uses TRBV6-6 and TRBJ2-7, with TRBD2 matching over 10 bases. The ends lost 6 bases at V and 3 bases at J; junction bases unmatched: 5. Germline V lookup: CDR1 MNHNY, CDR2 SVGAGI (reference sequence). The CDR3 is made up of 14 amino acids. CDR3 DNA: TGTGCCAGCAGGCCCGCTAGCGGGAGCTACGAGCAGTACTTC. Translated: CASRPASGSYEQYF.

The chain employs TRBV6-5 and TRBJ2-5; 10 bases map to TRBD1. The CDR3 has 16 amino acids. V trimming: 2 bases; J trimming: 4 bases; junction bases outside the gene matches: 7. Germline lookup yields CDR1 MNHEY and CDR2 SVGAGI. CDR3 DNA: TGTGCCAGCAGTTACGGGAGGACAGGGGGTGGAGAGACCCAGTACTTC. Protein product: CASSYGRTGGGETQYF.

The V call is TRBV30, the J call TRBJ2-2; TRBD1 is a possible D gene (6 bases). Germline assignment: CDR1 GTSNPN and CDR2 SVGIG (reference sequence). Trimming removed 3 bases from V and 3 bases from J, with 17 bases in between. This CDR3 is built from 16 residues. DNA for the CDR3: TGTGCCTGGAGAAGCAGGACAGCAGAAGACACCGGGGAGCTGTTTTTT. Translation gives CAWRSRTAEDTGELFF.

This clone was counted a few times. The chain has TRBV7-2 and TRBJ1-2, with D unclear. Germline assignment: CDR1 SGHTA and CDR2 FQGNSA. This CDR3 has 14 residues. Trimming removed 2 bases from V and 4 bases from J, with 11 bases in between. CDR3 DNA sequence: TGTGCCAGCAGCTTACGGGGAGTAGGCTATGGCTACACCTTC. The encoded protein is CASSLRGVGYGYTF.

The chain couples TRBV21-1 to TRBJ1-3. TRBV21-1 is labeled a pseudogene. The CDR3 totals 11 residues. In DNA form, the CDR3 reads TGTGCCAGCAGTCTTGTAAACACCATATATTTT. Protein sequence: CASSLVNTIYF.

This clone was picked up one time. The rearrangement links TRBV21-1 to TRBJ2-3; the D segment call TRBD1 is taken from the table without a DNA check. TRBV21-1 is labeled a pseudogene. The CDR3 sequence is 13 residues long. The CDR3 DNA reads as TGTGGTCGCCGGGACAGGGGTCTAGATACGCAGTATTTT. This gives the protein CGRRDRGLDTQYF.

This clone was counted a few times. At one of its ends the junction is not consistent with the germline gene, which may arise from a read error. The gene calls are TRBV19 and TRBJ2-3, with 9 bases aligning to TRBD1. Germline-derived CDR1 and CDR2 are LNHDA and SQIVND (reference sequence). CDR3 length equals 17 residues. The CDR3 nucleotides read TGTGCCAGTAGTCTAGAATGGACAGGGGCCAGCACAGATACGCAGTATTTT. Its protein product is CASSLEWTGASTDTQYF.

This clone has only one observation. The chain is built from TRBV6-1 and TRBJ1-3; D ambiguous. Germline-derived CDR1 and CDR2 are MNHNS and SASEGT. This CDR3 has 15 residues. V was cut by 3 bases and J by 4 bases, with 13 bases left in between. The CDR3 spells CASSEAPGWGNTIYF. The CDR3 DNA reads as TGTGCCAGCAGTGAGGCGCCGGGATGGGGAAACACCATATATTTT.

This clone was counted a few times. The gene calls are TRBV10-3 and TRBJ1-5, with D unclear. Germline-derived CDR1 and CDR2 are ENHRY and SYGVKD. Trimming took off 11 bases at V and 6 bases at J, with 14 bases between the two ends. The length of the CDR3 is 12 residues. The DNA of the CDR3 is TGTGCCGCCCGATCGGAGGGTCAGCCCCAGCATTTT. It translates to CAARSEGQPQHF.

For the CDR3, the DNA is TGTGCCAGCAGTGGGGGACTAGCGGGGTACTACAATGAGCAGTTCTTC. Its protein is CASSGGLAGYYNEQFF. The rearrangement uses TRBV6-1 and TRBJ2-1, with 13 bases lining up with TRBD2. CDR1 and CDR2 (germline): MNHNS, SASEGT. The V gene end was trimmed by 4 bases and the J gene end by 3 bases; junction bases not matched to a gene: 3. The CDR3 covers 16 residues.

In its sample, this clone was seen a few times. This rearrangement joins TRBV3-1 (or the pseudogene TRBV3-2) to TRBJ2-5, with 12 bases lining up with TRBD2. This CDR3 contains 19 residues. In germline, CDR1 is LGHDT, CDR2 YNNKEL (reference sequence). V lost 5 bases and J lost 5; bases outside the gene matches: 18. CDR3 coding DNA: TGTGCCAGCAGCGGTGGACTAGCGGGGACGAACCCCTTTTGGGAGACCCAGTACTTC. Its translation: CASSGGLAGTNPFWETQYF.

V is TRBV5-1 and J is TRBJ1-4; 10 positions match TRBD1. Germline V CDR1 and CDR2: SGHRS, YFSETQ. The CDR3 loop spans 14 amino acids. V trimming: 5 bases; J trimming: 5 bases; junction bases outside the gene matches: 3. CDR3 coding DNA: TGCGCCAGCAGAGAGGGACAGGGGAATGAAAAACTGTTTTTT. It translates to CASREGQGNEKLFF.

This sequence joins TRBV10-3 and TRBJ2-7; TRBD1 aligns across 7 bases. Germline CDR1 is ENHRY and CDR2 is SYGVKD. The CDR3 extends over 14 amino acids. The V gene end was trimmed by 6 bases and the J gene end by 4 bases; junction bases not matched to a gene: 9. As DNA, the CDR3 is TGTGCCATCAGCGTATCGGGACAGTTATACGAGCAGTACTTC. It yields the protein CAISVSGQLYEQYF.

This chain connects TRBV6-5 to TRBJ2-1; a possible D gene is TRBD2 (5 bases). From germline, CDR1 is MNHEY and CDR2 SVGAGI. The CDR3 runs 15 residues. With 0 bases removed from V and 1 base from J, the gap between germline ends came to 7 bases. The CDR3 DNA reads TGTGCCAGCAGTTACTCGAGCGGATCCTACAATGAGCAGTTCTTC. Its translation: CASSYSSGSYNEQFF.

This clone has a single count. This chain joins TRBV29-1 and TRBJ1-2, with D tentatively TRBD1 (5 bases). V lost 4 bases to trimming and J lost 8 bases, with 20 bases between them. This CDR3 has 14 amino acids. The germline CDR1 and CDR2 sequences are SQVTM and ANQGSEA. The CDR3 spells CSVGVRGDGVGYTF. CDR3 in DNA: TGCAGCGTTGGTGTACGGGGGGATGGTGTCGGCTACACCTTC.

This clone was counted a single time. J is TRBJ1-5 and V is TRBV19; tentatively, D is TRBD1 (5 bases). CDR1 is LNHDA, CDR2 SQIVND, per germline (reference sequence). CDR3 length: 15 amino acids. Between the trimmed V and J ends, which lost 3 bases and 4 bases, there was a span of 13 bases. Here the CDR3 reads CASSIRTGTNQPQHF. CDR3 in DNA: TGTGCCAGTAGTATCCGAACAGGTACAAATCAGCCCCAGCATTTT.

The chain's CDR3 is CASSLKGQGSKNTEAFF. CDR3 DNA: TGTGCCAGCAGTTTAAAGGGACAGGGGAGCAAGAACACTGAAGCTTTCTTT. The rearrangement uses TRBV28 and TRBJ1-1, with 10 positions matching TRBD1. Germline V CDR1 and CDR2: MDHEN, SYDVKM. The CDR3 is 17 amino acids. Germline trimming cut 2 bases from V and 1 base from J; bases unmatched to any gene: 7.

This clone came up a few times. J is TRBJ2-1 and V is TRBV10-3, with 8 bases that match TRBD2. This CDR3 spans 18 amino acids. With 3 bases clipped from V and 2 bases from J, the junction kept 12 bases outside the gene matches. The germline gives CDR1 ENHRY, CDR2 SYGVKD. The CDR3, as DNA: TGTGCCATCAGTGACCTTCCCAGCGGGAGAAGCCCCTACAATGAGCAGTTCTTC. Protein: CAISDLPSGRSPYNEQFF.

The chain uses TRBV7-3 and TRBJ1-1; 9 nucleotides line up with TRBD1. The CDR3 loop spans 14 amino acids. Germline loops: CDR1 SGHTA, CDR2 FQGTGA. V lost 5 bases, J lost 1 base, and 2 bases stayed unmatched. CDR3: CASSPQGANTEAFF. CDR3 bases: TGTGCCAGCAGCCCACAGGGGGCGAACACTGAAGCTTTCTTT.

The DNA for the CDR3 is TGTGCCAGCAGCTCCGGACTAGCGTCTAGCACAGATACGCAGTATTTT. This gives the protein CASSSGLASSTDTQYF. The chain combines TRBV7-9 with TRBJ2-3, with 9 bases aligning to TRBD2. CDR1 and CDR2 from the germline V gene are SEHNR and FQNEAQ (reference sequence). The CDR3 is 16 residues long. With V trimmed by 4 bases and J by 0 bases, 5 bases remained unmatched. The full variable domain, with the rest looked up from reference TRBV7-9 and TRBJ2-3, is DTGVSQNPRHKITKRGQNVTFRCDPISEHNRLYWYRQTLGQGPEFLTYFQNEAQLEKSRLLSDRFSAERPKGSFSTLEIQRTEQGDSAMYLCASSSGLASSTDTQYFGPGTRLTVL.

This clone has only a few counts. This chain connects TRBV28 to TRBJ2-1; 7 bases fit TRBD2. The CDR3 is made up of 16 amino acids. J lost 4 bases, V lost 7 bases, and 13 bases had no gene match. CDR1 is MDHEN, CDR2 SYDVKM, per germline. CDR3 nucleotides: TGTGCCAGCATCTCCTTAACTAGCGCAACGTACAATGAGCAGTTCTTC. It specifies CASISLTSATYNEQFF.

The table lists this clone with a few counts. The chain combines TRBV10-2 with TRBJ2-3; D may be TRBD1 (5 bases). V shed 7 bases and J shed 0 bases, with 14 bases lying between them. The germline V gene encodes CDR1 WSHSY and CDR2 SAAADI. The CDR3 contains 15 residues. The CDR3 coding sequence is TGCGCCAGCACCCCAACACAGGCGAGCACAGATACGCAGTATTTT. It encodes CASTPTQASTDTQYF.

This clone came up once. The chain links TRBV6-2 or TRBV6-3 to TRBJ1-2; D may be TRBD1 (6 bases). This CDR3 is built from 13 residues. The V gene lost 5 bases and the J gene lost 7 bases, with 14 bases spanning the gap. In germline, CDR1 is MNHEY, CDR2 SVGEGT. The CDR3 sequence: CASSTGLESGYTF. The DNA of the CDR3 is TGTGCCAGCAGTACAGGGTTGGAGAGTGGCTACACCTTC.

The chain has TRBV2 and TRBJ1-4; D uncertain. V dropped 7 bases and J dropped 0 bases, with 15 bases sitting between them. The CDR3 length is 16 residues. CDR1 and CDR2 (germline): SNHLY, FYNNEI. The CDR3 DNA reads TGTGCCAGCAATCCAGGACTTCTTGCAACTAATGAAAAACTGTTTTTT. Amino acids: CASNPGLLATNEKLFF.

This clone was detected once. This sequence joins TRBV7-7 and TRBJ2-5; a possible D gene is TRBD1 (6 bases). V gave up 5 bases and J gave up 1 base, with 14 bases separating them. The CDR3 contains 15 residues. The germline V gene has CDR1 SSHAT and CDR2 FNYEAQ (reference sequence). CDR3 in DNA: TGTGCCAGCAGCCCCGTAGGGGGATTCCAAGAGACCCAGTACTTC. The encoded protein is CASSPVGGFQETQYF.

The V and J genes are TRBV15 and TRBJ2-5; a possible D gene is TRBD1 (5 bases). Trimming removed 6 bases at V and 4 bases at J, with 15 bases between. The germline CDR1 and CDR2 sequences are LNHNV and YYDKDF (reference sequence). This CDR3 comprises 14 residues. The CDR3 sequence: CATSTGPNAETQYF. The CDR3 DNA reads TGTGCCACCAGTACAGGCCCAAACGCAGAGACCCAGTACTTC. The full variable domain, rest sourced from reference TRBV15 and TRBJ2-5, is DAMVIQNPRYQVTQFGKPVTLSCSQTLNHNVMYWYQQKSSQAPKLLFHYYDKDFNNEADTPDNFQSRRPNTSFCFLDIRSPGLGDTAMYLCATSTGPNAETQYFGPGTRLLVL.

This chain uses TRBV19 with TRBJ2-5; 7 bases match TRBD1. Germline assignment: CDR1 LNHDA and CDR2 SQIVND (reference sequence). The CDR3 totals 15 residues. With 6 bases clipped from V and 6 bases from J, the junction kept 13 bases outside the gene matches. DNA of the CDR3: TGTGCCAGTAGAAACCCCCACAGGGGAGAAAAGACCCAGTACTTC. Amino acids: CASRNPHRGEKTQYF. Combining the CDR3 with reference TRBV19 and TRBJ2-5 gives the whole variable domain DGGITQSPKYLFRKEGQNVTLSCEQNLNHDAMYWYRQDPGQGLRLIYYSQIVNDFQKGDIAEGYSVSREKKESFPLTVTSAQKNPTAFYLCASRNPHRGEKTQYFGPGTRLLVL.